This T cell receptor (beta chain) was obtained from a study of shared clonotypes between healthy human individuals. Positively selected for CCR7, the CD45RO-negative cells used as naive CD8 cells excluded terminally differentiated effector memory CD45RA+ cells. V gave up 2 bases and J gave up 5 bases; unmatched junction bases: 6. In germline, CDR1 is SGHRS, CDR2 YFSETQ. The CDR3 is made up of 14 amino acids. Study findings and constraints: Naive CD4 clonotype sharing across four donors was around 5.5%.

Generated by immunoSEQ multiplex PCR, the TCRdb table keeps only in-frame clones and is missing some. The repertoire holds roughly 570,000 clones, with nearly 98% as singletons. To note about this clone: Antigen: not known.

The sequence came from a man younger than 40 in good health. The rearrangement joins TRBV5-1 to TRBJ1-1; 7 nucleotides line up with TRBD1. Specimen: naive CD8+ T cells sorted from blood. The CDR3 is CASSLTGERTEAFF. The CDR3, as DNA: TGCGCCAGCAGCTTAACAGGGGAACGGACTGAAGCTTTCTTT.